What follows are 7 T cell receptor beta chains derived from one specimen sequenced in a study of cytomegalovirus exposure and HLA in healthy donors. Use of 60 Vbeta and 13 Jbeta primers characterized the PCR. Produced via immunoSEQ multiplex PCR; TCRdb's table is partial and in-frame only. The sample lists roughly 100,000 clones, 69% occurring once. Input material: PBMCs. The receptors were sampled from a man aged 25-45 years in good health and CMV-seronegative.

The chain recombines TRBV28 with TRBJ1-1, with D possibly matching TRBD1 (5 bases). Germline lookup yields CDR1 MDHEN and CDR2 SYDVKM. Trimming took off 2 bases at V and 8 bases at J, with 9 bases between the two ends. This CDR3 is 12 amino acids long. The CDR3 loop reads CASSLGAPEAFF. For the CDR3, the DNA is TGTGCCAGCAGTTTAGGGGCCCCCGAAGCTTTCTTT.

This chain connects TRBV30 to TRBJ2-5, with 7 bases fitting TRBD2. The J call is doubtful: the DNA matches TRBJ2-7 better. CDR3 length equals 15 residues. CDR1 and CDR2 from the germline V gene are GTSNPN and SVGIG (reference sequence). CDR3 DNA sequence: TGTGCCTGGAGTGTATCGAGCGGGGTCTTCGACGAGCAGTACTTC. Its translation: CAWSVSSGVFDEQYF.

This chain uses TRBV5-1 with TRBJ2-3; D gene uncertain. Germline V lookup: CDR1 SGHRS, CDR2 YFSETQ. The CDR3 spans 13 residues. V shed 4 bases and J shed 3 bases, with 9 bases lying between them. CDR3 sequence: CASSPGSTDTQYF. CDR3 DNA sequence: TGCGCCAGCAGCCCCGGGTCTACAGATACGCAGTATTTT.

V usage is TRBV5-6 and J usage is TRBJ1-1, with a weak D call TRBD1 (5 bases). Trimming pared 1 base from V and 2 bases from J, leaving 9 bases between. Germline values: CDR1 SGHDT, CDR2 YYEEEE. The CDR3 is made up of 14 amino acids. The CDR3 is CASSLSGGNTEAFF. In DNA, the CDR3 is TGTGCCAGCAGCTTGAGCGGGGGTAACACTGAAGCTTTCTTT. The complete variable domain, with remaining parts taken from reference TRBV5-6 and TRBJ1-1, reads DAGVTQSPTHLIKTRGQQVTLRCSPKSGHDTVSWYQQALGQGPQFIFQYYEEEERQRGNFPDRFSGHQFPNYSSELNVNALLLGDSALYLCASSLSGGNTEAFFGQGTRLTVV.

This clone appeared a few times. The gene calls are TRBV7-9 and TRBJ2-1; possible D gene TRBD2, 6 bases. This CDR3 comprises 15 residues. V was cut by 6 bases and J by 8 bases, with 20 bases left in between. Germline V gene data show CDR1 as SEHNR and CDR2 as FQNEAQ (reference sequence). CDR3 loop: CASRSGAGVFYEQFF. The CDR3 DNA sequence: TGTGCCAGCAGGAGTGGAGCGGGTGTCTTCTATGAGCAGTTCTTC.

There are a few counts of this clone. The V call is TRBV28, the J call TRBJ2-1; 11 nucleotides line up with TRBD2. The CDR3 totals 14 residues. Germline loops: CDR1 MDHEN, CDR2 SYDVKM. The ends lost 7 bases at V and 8 bases at J; junction bases unmatched: 7. CDR3 sequence: CASMLLAGVYEQFF. CDR3 in DNA: TGTGCCAGCATGCTACTAGCGGGAGTTTATGAGCAGTTCTTC.

The chain uses TRBV6-5 and TRBJ2-3; TRBD1 agrees at 7 bases. V was clipped by 6 bases and J by 6 bases; unmatched bases: 9. CDR1 and CDR2 from the germline V gene are MNHEY and SVGAGI. CDR3 length: 14 residues. The DNA of the CDR3 is TGTGCCAGCAGCCAGACAGGGAAGAAGGATACGCAGTATTTT. Residues: CASSQTGKKDTQYF.